The following is a TCR beta chain sequence with its context. Distinct nucleotide sequences in the sample also encode this CDR3. The study drew participants aged about 18 to 95 years from under 30 US areas. V lost 9 bases, J lost 4 bases, and 3 bases stayed unmatched. From germline, CDR1 is LNHDA and CDR2 SQIVND (reference sequence). The CDR3 has 12 amino acids. Assay used: immunoSEQ multiplex PCR; TCRdb lists only in-frame clones, some missing. The data hold under 450,000 clones, with about nine tenths observed a single time. The data originate from a study of blood T cell repertoires in COVID-19. About the research overall: The United States, Italy and Spain supplied acute and convalescent COVID-19 samples.

Sequencing was performed on PBMCs or T cells enriched from blood (not recorded which). The V and J genes are TRBV19 and TRBJ1-5; 7 positions match TRBD1. The TCR comes from a woman aged 40 to 49 who had been exposed to COVID-19. CDR3: CASRQGNQPQHF. CDR3 bases: TGTGCCAGCCGACAGGGTAATCAGCCCCAGCATTTT.